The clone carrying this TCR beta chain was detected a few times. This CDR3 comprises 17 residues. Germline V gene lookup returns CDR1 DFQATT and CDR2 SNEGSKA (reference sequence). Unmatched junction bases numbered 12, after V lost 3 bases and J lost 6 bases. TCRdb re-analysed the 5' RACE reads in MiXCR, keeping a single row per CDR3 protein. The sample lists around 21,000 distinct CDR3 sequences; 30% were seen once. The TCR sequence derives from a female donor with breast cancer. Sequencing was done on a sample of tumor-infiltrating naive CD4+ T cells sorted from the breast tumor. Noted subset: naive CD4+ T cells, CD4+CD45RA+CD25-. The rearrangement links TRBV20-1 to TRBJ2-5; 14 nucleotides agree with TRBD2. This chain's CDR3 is CSARGARGTSGSQTQYF. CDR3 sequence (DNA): TGCAGTGCTAGGGGGGCACGAGGGACTAGCGGGAGCCAGACCCAGTACTTC.